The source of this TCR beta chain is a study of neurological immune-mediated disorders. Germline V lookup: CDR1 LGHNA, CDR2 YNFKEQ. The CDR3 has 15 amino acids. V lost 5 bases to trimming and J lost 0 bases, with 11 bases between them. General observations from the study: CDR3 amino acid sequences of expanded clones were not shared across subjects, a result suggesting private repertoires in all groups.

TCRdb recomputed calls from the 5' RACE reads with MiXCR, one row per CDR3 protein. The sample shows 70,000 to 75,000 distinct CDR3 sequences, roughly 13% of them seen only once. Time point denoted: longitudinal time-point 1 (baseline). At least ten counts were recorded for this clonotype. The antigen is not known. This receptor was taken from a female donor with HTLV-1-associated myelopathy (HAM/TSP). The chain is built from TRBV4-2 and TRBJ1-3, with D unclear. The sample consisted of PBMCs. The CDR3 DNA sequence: TGTGCCAGCAGCAGAGGTGGTGACTCTGGAAACACCATATATTTT. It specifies CASSRGGDSGNTIYF.